These 32 T cell receptor beta chains came from one sample sequenced in a study of CD8+CD57+ T cells in acquired aplastic anemia. In patients chosen for sequencing, flow cytometry had shown CD8+CD57+ cell expansion. Genomic DNA provided the template from which TCR beta VDJ and CDR3 profiles were obtained. Each CDR3 protein is one row after TCRdb ran MiXCR on the reads. This sample has around 150,000 distinct CDR3 sequences, with 71% found just once. Sequenced input: sorted CD4+, CD8+, or CD8+CD57+ T cells (not recorded which) from PBMCs. All receptors come from a human donor with aplastic anemia.

This clonotype occurred many times. The rearrangement links TRBV24-1 to TRBJ2-3; 8 bases line up with TRBD2. The ends lost 4 bases at V and 4 bases at J; junction bases unmatched: 15. The CDR3 length is 18 residues. The germline CDR1 and CDR2 sequences are KGHDR and SFDVKD. This CDR3 reads CATSDLSPPSGSSDTQYF. The CDR3 DNA reads TGTGCCACCAGTGACCTCAGCCCCCCGAGCGGGAGTTCAGATACGCAGTATTTT.

The rearrangement joins TRBV29-1 to TRBJ2-7; D remains unclear. From germline, CDR1 is SQVTM and CDR2 ANQGSEA. The CDR3 extends over 12 amino acids. With 4 bases removed from V and 0 bases from J, the gap between germline ends came to 7 bases. CDR3 nucleotide sequence: TGCAGCGTTGTTCTCAGCTCCTACGAGCAGTACGTC. Protein: CSVVLSSYEQYV.

This clonotype was counted a few times. The V call is TRBV12-3 or TRBV12-4, the J call TRBJ1-5; 9 bases match TRBD1. The CDR3 runs 14 residues. Unmatched junction bases numbered 6, after V lost 5 bases and J lost 7 bases. Written as DNA, the CDR3 is TGTGCCAGCAGTCAACGACAGGGGGAACAGCCCCAGCATTTT. It is translated as CASSQRQGEQPQHF.

In its sample, this clonotype was seen a few times. The genes are TRBV7-8 and TRBJ1-1, with TRBD1 matching 8 bases. The CDR3 sequence is 15 residues long. CDR1 and CDR2 from the germline V gene are SGHVS and FQNEAQ. V shed 2 bases, J shed 1 base, and the junction held 3 bases outside the gene matches. The CDR3 spells CASSLPDRANTEAFF. The CDR3 DNA reads as TGTGCCAGCAGCTTACCGGACAGGGCGAACACTGAAGCTTTCTTT.

The chain has TRBV29-1 and TRBJ2-1; weak D call: TRBD1 (5 bases). In germline, CDR1 is SQVTM, CDR2 ANQGSEA. V was clipped by 6 bases and J by 3 bases, with 12 bases between them. The CDR3 totals 13 residues. The CDR3 is CSVAMTDYNEQFF. The DNA for the CDR3 is TGCAGCGTCGCTATGACAGACTACAATGAGCAGTTCTTC.

The chain joins TRBV7-2 to TRBJ2-3, with D unclear. Trimming left V 2 bases short and J 1 base short, with 10 bases between. Germline CDR1 and CDR2: SGHTA and FQGNSA. The CDR3 extends over 15 amino acids. The CDR3, as DNA: TGTGCCAGCAGCTTATTTGAAACCCGCACAGATACGCAGTATTTT. Residues: CASSLFETRTDTQYF.

V is TRBV2 and J is TRBJ1-1; weak D call: TRBD1 (5 bases). Trimming took off 4 bases at V and 10 bases at J, with 16 bases between the two ends. The CDR3 has 13 residues. CDR1 is SNHLY and CDR2 is FYNNEI in the germline V gene. DNA of the CDR3: TGTGCCAGCAGTGTGGGGACCTCGCCGAGAGCTTTCTTT. Residues: CASSVGTSPRAFF.

The rearrangement joins TRBV7-8 to TRBJ1-1, with 7 bases lining up with TRBD1. Germline-derived CDR1 and CDR2 are SGHVS and FQNEAQ. The V segment lost 2 bases and the J segment 4 bases; nucleotides outside the gene matches: 4. The CDR3 is 14 residues long. The CDR3 nucleotides read TGTGCCAGCAGCTTAACCAGGGGGGGCACTGAAGCTTTCTTT. Its translation: CASSLTRGGTEAFF.

This clonotype has just a few counts. The rearrangement links TRBV20-1 to TRBJ1-5; D might be TRBD1 (5 bases). CDR1 is DFQATT and CDR2 is SNEGSKA in the germline V gene (reference sequence). V was shortened by 2 bases and J by 0 bases, with 11 bases between the two germline ends. The CDR3 contains 15 residues. The CDR3 loop is CSARPATGSNQPQHF. CDR3 DNA sequence: TGCAGTGCTAGACCCGCCACAGGTAGCAATCAGCCCCAGCATTTT.

This chain connects TRBV7-9 to TRBJ1-1; D is undetermined. The germline gives CDR1 SEHNR, CDR2 FQNEAQ (reference sequence). Trimming took 6 bases from V and 6 from J, leaving 11 bases between them. The CDR3 runs to 12 residues. In nucleotides, the CDR3 is TGTGCCAGCAGTGTTACCGAGCCTGAAGCTTTCTTT. Its translation: CASSVTEPEAFF.

The chain links TRBV5-4 to TRBJ2-3; D not certain. The germline V and J ends were trimmed by 4 bases and 2 bases, with 11 bases remaining between them. Germline loops: CDR1 SGHNT, CDR2 YYREEE (reference sequence). CDR3 length equals 14 residues. CDR3 residues: CASSVDTSTDTQYF. CDR3 DNA sequence: TGTGCCAGCAGCGTAGACACCTCCACAGATACGCAGTATTTT.

This chain uses TRBV6-6 with TRBJ2-7; D ambiguous. Trimming shortened V by 3 bases and J by 0 bases, and 9 bases separated the two germline ends. The germline CDR1 and CDR2 sequences are MNHNY and SVGAGI (reference sequence). The length of the CDR3 is 14 residues. CDR3 coding DNA: TGTGCCAGCAGTTATACCGGCAGCTCCTACGAGCAGTACTTC. Amino acid sequence: CASSYTGSSYEQYF.

The genes are TRBV20-1 and TRBJ2-5, with D possibly TRBD2 on 7 matching bases. The germline gives CDR1 DFQATT, CDR2 SNEGSKA (reference sequence). This CDR3 is 13 amino acids long. The germline V and J ends were trimmed by 5 bases and 2 bases, with 12 bases remaining between them. This chain's CDR3 is CSAAGARQETQYF. As DNA, the CDR3 is TGCAGTGCTGCGGGGGCCCGACAAGAGACCCAGTACTTC.

Only a few counts were recorded for this clonotype. In nucleotides, the CDR3 is TGTGCCAGCAGCCCCCTTGACCGCAATGAGCAGTTCTTC. Protein product: CASSPLDRNEQFF. The genes are TRBV7-9 and TRBJ2-1; no reliable D call. CDR3 length equals 13 residues. Trimming shortened V by 5 bases and J by 6 bases, and 11 bases separated the two germline ends. In germline, CDR1 is SEHNR, CDR2 FQNEAQ (reference sequence).

This sequence joins TRBV15 and TRBJ1-1; unclear D gene. The V end lost 0 bases, the J end lost 5 bases, and 13 bases lay between the germline ends. Germline loops: CDR1 LNHNV, CDR2 YYDKDF (reference sequence). The CDR3 runs to 15 residues. As DNA, the CDR3 is TGTGCCACCAGCAGAGAATTGACCGTACTGACTGAAGCTTTCTTT. Residues: CATSRELTVLTEAFF.

V gene TRBV24-1 combines with J gene TRBJ1-5; D might be TRBD1 (6 bases). Trimming removed 9 bases at V and 0 bases at J, with 17 bases between. Germline values: CDR1 KGHDR, CDR2 SFDVKD. The CDR3 extends over 16 amino acids. The DNA for the CDR3 is TGTGCCACCTACCCTCAGGCAGGGGATAGCAATCAGCCCCAGCATTTT. This sequence encodes CATYPQAGDSNQPQHF.

The chain has TRBV29-1 and TRBJ2-7; the D gene is possibly TRBD2 (6 bases). The CDR3 spans 13 residues. Germline V CDR1 and CDR2: SQVTM, ANQGSEA. V dropped 4 bases and J dropped 6 bases, with 16 bases sitting between them. DNA of the CDR3: TGCAGCGTTGTCTTTGCGGGAACAGCCGAGCAGTACTTC. Residues: CSVVFAGTAEQYF.

The rearrangement joins TRBV20-1 to TRBJ2-3; possible D gene TRBD1, 6 bases. Trimming removed 2 bases from V and 4 bases from J, with 13 bases in between. The CDR3 contains 14 residues. Per the germline V gene, CDR1 is DFQATT and CDR2 is SNEGSKA (reference sequence). The CDR3 coding sequence is TGCAGTGCTAGATGGCAGGGGCCCCCAGATACGCAGTATTTT. Its translation: CSARWQGPPDTQYF.

The rearrangement links TRBV19 to TRBJ1-2; the match to TRBD1 covers 7 bases. Germline V gene sequence: CDR1 LNHDA, CDR2 SQIVND (reference sequence). The CDR3 extends over 18 amino acids. Losses at the gene ends were 0 bases for V and 5 bases for J; bases not matched to a gene: 15. The CDR3 nucleotides are TGTGCCAGTAGTATAGATCAGACAGGGCTCGGATTACGATATGGCTACACCTTC. It codes for CASSIDQTGLGLRYGYTF.

The chain combines TRBV20-1 with TRBJ1-6; D call uncertain. The CDR3 contains 14 residues. Trimming shortened V by 2 bases and J by 5 bases, and 10 bases separated the two germline ends. CDR1 is DFQATT, CDR2 SNEGSKA, per germline (reference sequence). The CDR3 region is CSARLGQNNSPLHF. The CDR3 nucleotides read TGCAGTGCTAGACTCGGGCAGAATAATTCACCCCTCCACTTT.

This clonotype has just a few counts. This rearrangement joins TRBV7-9 to TRBJ1-6; D call uncertain. CDR1 and CDR2 (germline): SEHNR, FQNEAQ (reference sequence). V lost 7 bases to trimming and J lost 8 bases, with 18 bases between them. This CDR3 comprises 15 residues. CDR3: CASTQRVAGDSPLHF. In DNA form, the CDR3 reads TGTGCCAGCACCCAGAGGGTGGCCGGAGATTCACCCCTCCACTTT.

The chain carries TRBV10-3 and TRBJ2-2; 10 nucleotides line up with TRBD2. Trimming removed 11 bases from V and 1 base from J; junction bases left unmatched: 7. Germline V gene sequence: CDR1 ENHRY, CDR2 SYGVKD. The CDR3 covers 15 residues. The CDR3 protein is CAVGWTSGNTGELFF. CDR3 DNA: TGTGCCGTCGGATGGACTAGCGGGAACACCGGGGAGCTGTTTTTT.

The chain joins TRBV10-3 to TRBJ2-5, with TRBD1 matching over 11 bases. The germline V gene encodes CDR1 ENHRY and CDR2 SYGVKD. The CDR3 consists of 17 residues. V lost 3 bases and J lost 5; bases outside the gene matches: 11. Here the CDR3 reads CAISDPEGTGGVETQYF. CDR3 nucleotides: TGTGCCATCAGTGACCCCGAAGGGACAGGGGGAGTGGAGACCCAGTACTTC.

This clonotype showed up just a few times. J is TRBJ2-7 and V is TRBV15; 7 bases fit TRBD1. Germline CDR1 and CDR2: LNHNV and YYDKDF (reference sequence). CDR3 length: 13 amino acids. The junction had 1 base not matched to a gene; V was cut back by 2 bases and J by 3 bases. CDR3 sequence: CATSRQGDYEQYF. The CDR3 nucleotides are TGTGCCACCAGCAGACAGGGGGACTACGAGCAGTACTTC.

Of note for this clonotype: The conserved phenylalanine or tryptophan normally closing the CDR3 is absent here, so this likely arose from a read error. Because the CDR3's place on the DNA is in doubt, the DNA is left out and the CDR3 is given as listed by TCRdb. The J gene is TRBJ1-3, the V gene TRBV7-8. From germline, CDR1 is SGHVS and CDR2 FQNEAQ. From its first to its last residue, the CDR3 has 10 amino acids. The CDR3 loop is CASSLTTGNT.

This chain connects TRBV7-8 to TRBJ1-2, with no clear D. V lost 4 bases and J 1 base, leaving 13 bases between the germline ends. The germline V gene encodes CDR1 SGHVS and CDR2 FQNEAQ. The CDR3 has 15 residues. The CDR3, as DNA: TGTGCCAGCAGCTCAACACAGACTGATAACTATGGCTACACCTTC. It translates to CASSSTQTDNYGYTF. Full variable domain (outside the CDR3, taken from reference TRBV7-8 and TRBJ1-2): GAGVSQSPRYKVAKRGQDVALRCDPISGHVSLFWYQQALGQGPEFLTYFQNEAQLDKSGLPSDRFFAERPEGSVSTLKIQRTQQEDSAVYLCASSSTQTDNYGYTFGSGTRLTVV.

This rearrangement joins TRBV7-8 to TRBJ1-1; 11 bases are a match to TRBD1. J lost 7 bases, V lost 3 bases, and 13 bases had no gene match. In germline, CDR1 is SGHVS, CDR2 FQNEAQ. This CDR3 contains 17 residues. CDR3 in DNA: TGTGCCAGCAGCTTGCCTAATTTTGGGACAGGGGGTCTTGAAGCTTTCTTT. This gives the protein CASSLPNFGTGGLEAFF.

The CDR3 DNA reads as TGTGCCACCAGCTCTCACAGGGGGCTTGAAGCTTTCTTT. Encoded protein: CATSSHRGLEAFF. The rearrangement joins TRBV15 to TRBJ1-1; 9 bases align to TRBD1. From germline, CDR1 is LNHNV and CDR2 YYDKDF (reference sequence). V was clipped by 5 bases and J by 7 bases; unmatched bases: 5. The CDR3 is made up of 13 amino acids.

This chain uses TRBV9 with TRBJ1-1, with D perhaps matching TRBD1 (6 bases). The V and J ends lost 0 bases and 0 bases respectively, with 12 bases between them. CDR1 is SGDLS and CDR2 is YYNGEE in the germline V gene. The CDR3 is made up of 16 amino acids. CDR3 sequence reads: CASSVAQDSLNTEAFF. The DNA of the CDR3 is TGTGCCAGCAGCGTAGCTCAGGACAGCTTGAACACTGAAGCTTTCTTT.

The rearrangement uses TRBV20-1 and TRBJ2-7; TRBD1 matches 11 bases. CDR1 is DFQATT and CDR2 is SNEGSKA in the germline V gene (reference sequence). CDR3 size: 11 residues. DNA of the CDR3: TGCAGGGCGGGACAGGGGGACGAGCAGTACTTC. This translates into CRAGQGDEQYF.

This chain connects TRBV20-1 to TRBJ2-1; maybe TRBD2 (6 bases). CDR1 DFQATT and CDR2 SNEGSKA come from the germline V gene (reference sequence). The V and J ends lost 5 bases and 2 bases respectively, with 10 bases between them. The CDR3 length is 13 residues. The CDR3, as DNA: TGCAGTGCTTCCCGCGGGACCTACAATGAGCAGTTCTTC. Translation gives CSASRGTYNEQFF.

The V gene is TRBV7-2, the J gene TRBJ2-7; TRBD1 might be the D (5 bases). Germline V CDR1 and CDR2: SGHTA, FQGNSA. The CDR3 spans 12 residues. V lost 3 bases and J 6 bases, leaving 9 bases between the germline ends. In DNA form, the CDR3 reads TGTGCCAGCAGCTTCACAGGTCCCGAGCAGTACTTC. Translated: CASSFTGPEQYF.